This TCR beta chain was recorded in a study of identifying expanded T cells in peripheral blood. Regarding the study as a whole: Differentially abundant clones: about 1.1 between replicates, about 15 at approximately two weeks, around 20 at four.

No infections or other immune events were documented during collection. This CDR3 has 15 amino acids. From germline, CDR1 is SGHVS and CDR2 FNYEAQ. With 5 bases clipped from V and 2 bases from J, the junction kept 8 bases outside the gene matches. In regard to this clone: The antigen is undetermined.

The protocol was immunoSEQ multiplex PCR, while the TCRdb copy is restricted to in-frame clones and leaves out a portion. The table records around 94,000 clones, approximately 90% of them present only once. The chain combines TRBV7-6 with TRBJ2-7, with 8 nucleotides matching TRBD1. The receptor was derived from a person aged 18-70 years in good health. Sequencing was performed on blood. The CDR3 coding sequence is TGTGCCAGCAGCCGCCTCACAGGGGGGACCTACGAGCAGTACTTC. Translating gives CASSRLTGGTYEQYF.